The 27 T cell receptor beta chains reported below all come from one sample, sequenced in a study of molecular identifiers for immune sequencing clone quantification. TCRdb processed the PCR reads anew with MiXCR; each CDR3 protein has one entry. Here the sample spans 460,000 or so distinct CDR3 sequences, about a quarter being singletons. Sequencing was done on a sample of naive CD8+ T cells from blood, with Jurkat cell RNA spiked in. Described subset: FACS-sorted CD8+CD4-CCR7+CD45RA+ naive T cells. All receptors derive from a human donor in good health. Some libraries in this study had Jurkat cell RNA spiked in.

As concerns this clonotype: This could be a read error, since a much larger clone is one nucleotide away. The CDR3 is CASSLDYTLSGNTMYF. In nucleotides, the CDR3 is TGTGCCAGCAGCTTAGATTATACGCTCTCTGGAAACACCATGTATTTT. This rearrangement joins TRBV7-2 to TRBJ1-3; D gene uncertain. This CDR3 region has 16 residues. The germline CDR1 and CDR2 sequences are SGHTA and FQGNSA.

V and J are TRBV6-5 and TRBJ2-7, with a possible D match to TRBD1 (6 bases). Germline V gene data show CDR1 as MNHEY and CDR2 as SVGAGI. V lost 6 bases and J 7 bases, leaving 19 bases between the germline ends. This CDR3 has 14 residues. The CDR3 nucleotides read TGTGCCAGCAGCAAGGACAGCCCGCTAATGGAGCAGTACTTC. It codes for CASSKDSPLMEQYF.

The V and J genes are TRBV6-2 or TRBV6-3 and TRBJ2-7; weak D call: TRBD1 (6 bases). This CDR3 spans 14 amino acids. Germline CDR1 and CDR2: MNHEY and SVGEGT. The ends were cut back, 0 bases at V and 3 bases at J, with 9 bases in the middle. This CDR3 is CASSYSDRSYEQYF. The CDR3, as DNA: TGTGCCAGCAGTTACTCGGACAGAAGCTACGAGCAGTACTTC.

This clonotype was seen only once. Germline and junction disagree at one end, which may indicate a read error. The chain uses TRBV18 and TRBJ2-7; D tentatively reads TRBD1 or TRBD2 (6 bases each). The CDR3 length is 16 residues. Germline V gives CDR1 KGHSH, CDR2 LQKENI. The CDR3 nucleotides read TGTGCCAGCTCCCCCCCGGTCCGGGGGCCCTCCTACGCGCCGTCCTTC. Amino acids: CASSPPVRGPSYAPSF.

This clonotype was counted at least ten times. The chain recombines TRBV5-1 with TRBJ2-3; TRBD2 is a possible D gene (6 bases). V lost 0 bases and J 2 bases, leaving 16 bases between the germline ends. This CDR3 has 17 amino acids. Germline loops: CDR1 SGHRS, CDR2 YFSETQ. This chain's CDR3 is CASSLEGGVIFTDTQYF. The CDR3 DNA follows: TGCGCCAGCAGCTTGGAAGGCGGGGTTATCTTCACAGATACGCAGTATTTT.

The chain recombines TRBV5-6 with TRBJ2-3; 10 positions match TRBD2. The CDR3 extends over 17 amino acids. Per germline, CDR1 SGHDT and CDR2 YYEEEE. The V and J ends lost 5 bases and 4 bases, in that order; junction bases with no gene match: 13. In DNA form, the CDR3 reads TGTGCCAGCAGTGGGCTAGCGGGAGAGAATTTCTCAGATACGCAGTATTTT. It translates to CASSGLAGENFSDTQYF.

In the case of this clonotype: This may stem from a read error, because a much larger clone lies one nucleotide away. The CDR3 bases are TGTGTCAGCAGTTTAGGACCAGGGACAGGCACTGAAGCTTTCTTT. Amino acids: CVSSLGPGTGTEAFF. The chain employs TRBV28 and TRBJ1-1; TRBD1 matches 8 bases. The germline gives CDR1 MDHEN, CDR2 SYDVKM. This CDR3 has 15 amino acids. The full variable domain, its missing parts supplied by reference TRBV28 and TRBJ1-1, is DVKVTQSSRYLVKRTGEKVFLECVQDMDHENMFWYRQDPGLGLRLIYFSYDVKMKEKGDIPEGYSVSREKKERFSLILESASTNQTSMYLCVSSLGPGTGTEAFFGQGTRLTVV.

This clonotype was seen ten or more times. V gene TRBV5-5 combines with J gene TRBJ2-5, with D possibly TRBD1 on 6 matching bases. V was shortened by 2 bases and J by 1 base, with 9 bases between the two germline ends. This CDR3 is 14 amino acids long. Germline CDR1 reads SGHKS; CDR2 reads YYEKEE (reference sequence). CDR3 sequence: CASSFGQIQETQYF. CDR3 in DNA: TGTGCCAGCAGCTTCGGACAGATCCAAGAGACCCAGTACTTC.

As regards this clonotype: Since no conserved phenylalanine or tryptophan closes the CDR3, a read error is the likely cause. The chain is built from TRBV10-3 and TRBJ2-3; D assignment may be TRBD1 or TRBD2 (6 bases each). The CDR3 extends over 14 amino acids. Germline V gene lookup returns CDR1 ENHRY and CDR2 SYGVKD. The V and J ends lost 2 bases and 6 bases respectively, with 12 bases between them. CDR3 sequence: CAISERGDPDTQYL. The CDR3, as DNA: TGTGCCATCAGTGAGAGGGGGGACCCTGATACGCAGTATCTT.

This clonotype was seen at least ten times. This chain links TRBV28 with TRBJ2-5; TRBD1 agrees at 12 bases. Germline values: CDR1 MDHEN, CDR2 SYDVKM. V dropped 5 bases and J dropped 1; count of bases not matched to a gene: 8. The CDR3 extends over 17 amino acids. CDR3 in DNA: TGTGCCAGCAGTCCACAACCGGGACAGGGGGCCCAAGAGACCCAGTACTTC. Translation: CASSPQPGQGAQETQYF.

The chain combines TRBV9 with TRBJ2-7; TRBD1 aligns across 9 bases. The CDR3 is 15 amino acids. V lost 4 bases and J lost 0; bases outside the gene matches: 5. Germline V gene lookup returns CDR1 SGDLS and CDR2 YYNGEE. The CDR3 DNA sequence: TGTGCCAGCAGCCACCGGGACAGGGACTCCTACGAGCAGTACTTC. This translates into CASSHRDRDSYEQYF.

This clonotype was detected many times. This chain connects TRBV28 to TRBJ2-3; no firm D call. The CDR3 contains 15 residues. Trimming took off 10 bases at V and 0 bases at J, with 17 bases between the two ends. Germline CDR1 and CDR2: MDHEN and SYDVKM. The CDR3 loop is CATRSVVQSTDTQYF. The CDR3 region has the DNA TGTGCCACACGCAGTGTGGTACAGAGCACAGATACGCAGTATTTT.

This clonotype was counted at least ten times. As DNA, the CDR3 is TGTGCCAGCAGCCACCCAATGTCCCGCCAAGAGACCCAGTACTTC. It encodes CASSHPMSRQETQYF. This chain uses TRBV3-1 with TRBJ2-5; unclear D gene. CDR1 and CDR2 from the germline V gene are LGHDT and YNNKEL (reference sequence). The CDR3 contains 15 residues. V lost 3 bases to trimming and J lost 1 base, with 12 bases between them.

This clonotype occurred a few times. V gene TRBV4-1 combines with J gene TRBJ1-2; D is uncertain. The CDR3 is 15 amino acids. Trimming took 0 bases from V and 7 from J, leaving 15 bases between them. From germline, CDR1 is MGHRA and CDR2 YSYEKL. CDR3 residues: CASSQDFPIELGYTF. The CDR3 region has the DNA TGCGCCAGCAGCCAAGATTTTCCTATAGAACTTGGCTACACCTTC.

In the case of this clonotype: One base away lies a much larger clone, so this may be a sequencing read error. The V call is TRBV7-8, the J call TRBJ2-7; D uncertain. This CDR3 is built from 14 residues. Germline V lookup: CDR1 SGHVS, CDR2 FQNEAQ. The CDR3 sequence: CAGSLGVRSYEQYF. In DNA form, the CDR3 reads TGTGCCGGCAGCCTAGGAGTCCGCTCCTACGAGCAGTACTTC.

This clonotype was seen a handful of times. J is TRBJ2-3 and V is TRBV11-3; 11 bases map to TRBD2. Germline V lookup: CDR1 SGHNT, CDR2 YENEEA. The ends lost 3 bases at V and 5 bases at J; junction bases unmatched: 4. The CDR3 has 15 amino acids. The CDR3 DNA is TGTGCCAGCAGCTTTTCCGGGACTAGCGGAGATACGCAGTATTTT. It yields the protein CASSFSGTSGDTQYF.

This clonotype is a singleton in its sample. A much larger clone differs from this one at a single base, so this may be a read error. The conserved phenylalanine or tryptophan is not found at the CDR3 terminus, so this likely reflects a read error. This chain uses TRBV29-1 with TRBJ2-4; D may be TRBD1 (5 bases). Germline V gives CDR1 SQVTM, CDR2 ANQGSEA. The V end was cut by 0 bases, the J end by 1 base, with 13 bases between. The CDR3 totals 16 residues. The CDR3, as DNA: TGCAGCGTTGAAGAAAGGGGTTCGCGGGCCAAAAACATTCAGTACGTC. This translates into CSVEERGSRAKNIQYV.

This clonotype was seen only a few times. The chain has TRBV25-1 and TRBJ1-1; D might be TRBD1 (5 bases). Germline CDR1 is MGHDK and CDR2 is SYGVNS. The germline V and J ends were trimmed by 3 bases and 4 bases, with 12 bases remaining between them. The CDR3 contains 14 residues. The DNA for the CDR3 is TGTGCCAGCAGTGATGCTGGAGGGGTCACTGAAGCTTTCTTT. Its translation: CASSDAGGVTEAFF.

In its sample, this clonotype was seen a few times. A read error may be the cause here, since a much bigger clone is one base away. The gene calls are TRBV6-2 or TRBV6-3 and TRBJ2-7; TRBD2 agrees at 7 bases. CDR1 is MNHEY and CDR2 is SVGEGT in the germline V gene. The CDR3 consists of 13 residues. V was pared by 4 bases and J by 2 bases, with 2 bases of the junction left unmatched. For the CDR3, the DNA is TGTGCCAGCAGTTCAGCGGGGCCCTACGAGCAGTACTTC. It encodes CASSSAGPYEQYF.

This clonotype was seen ten or more times. The chain joins TRBV27 to TRBJ2-7; D remains ambiguous. V was clipped by 4 bases and J by 2 bases, with 9 bases between them. The CDR3 length is 13 residues. Germline V lookup: CDR1 MNHEY, CDR2 SMNVEV (reference sequence). The CDR3 nucleotides are TGTGCCAGCAGTTATGCCCTCGCCTACGAGCAGTACTTC. Its translation: CASSYALAYEQYF.

This clonotype has a handful of counts. At one end the junction does not follow the germline gene, possibly because of a read error. The chain has TRBV9 and TRBJ1-1; maybe TRBD1 (5 bases). The CDR3 has 13 amino acids. The germline gives CDR1 SGDLS, CDR2 YYNGEE. CDR3 in amino acids: CASSPSGSTGAFF. DNA of the CDR3: TGTGCCAGCAGCCCTTCAGGGTCCACTGGAGCTTTCTTT.

This chain links TRBV7-9 with TRBJ2-3, with TRBD2 identical over 9 bases. The J segment lost 5 bases and the V segment lost 0 bases, leaving 6 bases of the junction unmatched. The germline gives CDR1 SEHNR, CDR2 FQNEAQ (reference sequence). This CDR3 contains 16 residues. The CDR3 spells CASSLAPAGGLDTQYF. The DNA for the CDR3 is TGTGCCAGCAGCTTAGCCCCAGCGGGAGGACTAGATACGCAGTATTTT.

This clonotype was observed many times. This chain joins TRBV6-5 and TRBJ2-2; D is unresolved. This CDR3 is 14 amino acids long. With 0 bases removed from V and 5 bases from J, the gap between germline ends came to 7 bases. Germline values: CDR1 MNHEY, CDR2 SVGAGI. CDR3 nucleotide sequence: TGTGCCAGCAGTTACTCAGCCGTGACCGGGGAGCTGTTTTTT. Encoded protein: CASSYSAVTGELFF.

This clonotype was seen repeatedly, ten times or more. The J gene is TRBJ2-3, the V gene TRBV5-1, with D hard to call. The CDR3 length is 14 residues. Between the trimmed V and J ends, which lost 1 base and 1 base, there was a span of 7 bases. Germline CDR1 SGHRS, CDR2 YFSETQ. The CDR3 loop reads CASSLIWGTDTQYF. The DNA of the CDR3 is TGCGCCAGCAGCTTGATATGGGGCACAGATACGCAGTATTTT.

In this sample, this clonotype turned up many times. The chain combines TRBV12-3 or TRBV12-4 with TRBJ1-2; D gene ambiguous. This CDR3 contains 15 residues. The V gene lost 2 bases and the J gene lost 0 bases, with 10 bases spanning the gap. CDR3 coding DNA: TGTGCCAGCAGTTTATCGGAAAAGTCTAACTATGGCTACACCTTC. It specifies CASSLSEKSNYGYTF.

The rearrangement joins TRBV7-3 to TRBJ2-3; D might be TRBD2 (6 bases). Trimming pared 5 bases from V and 2 bases from J, leaving 14 bases between. Germline assignment: CDR1 SGHTA and CDR2 FQGTGA. The CDR3 runs 15 residues. In DNA, the CDR3 is TGTGCCAGCAGCCCCAGGCGGGACCCCACAGATACGCAGTATTTT. Translated, it gives CASSPRRDPTDTQYF.

This clonotype was seen more than once but under ten times. The chain couples TRBV7-9 to TRBJ2-6, with TRBD2 as a possible D gene (5 bases). V lost 5 bases and J lost 4, with 24 bases in between. The CDR3 has 19 residues. Germline V gives CDR1 SEHNR, CDR2 FQNEAQ (reference sequence). CDR3 in DNA: TGTGCCAGCAGCCCCAGCAAGGACGGCGGGTTTAGAGGGGCCAACGTCCTGACTTTC. Translating gives CASSPSKDGGFRGANVLTF.